The source of this TCR beta chain is a study of Graves' ophthalmopathy and Graves' hyperthyroidism. The sequenced template was RNA, covering the TCR beta CDR3 region. Investigators did first-round RT-PCR with HTBI primers, then second-round multiplex PCR. TCRdb used MiXCR to reprocess the multiplex PCR reads, holding one entry per CDR3 protein. The table has more than 1,000,000 distinct CDR3 sequences, about 36% seen once. This clonotype was obtained from an adult man with Graves' hyperthyroidism. Material for sequencing was peripheral blood or thyroid tissue (not recorded which).

The CDR3 loop reads CASSQDGGGREETQYF. DNA of the CDR3: TGTGCCAGCAGCCAAGATGGCGGCGGGAGGGAAGAGACCCAGTACTTC. The chain links TRBV4-2 to TRBJ2-5, with 9 positions matching TRBD2. Trimming at V came to 0 bases and at J to 3 bases, leaving 5 bases not matched to a gene. Germline CDR1 reads LGHNA; CDR2 reads YNFKEQ. This CDR3 spans 16 amino acids.